This TCR beta chain was recorded in a study of blood T cell repertoires in COVID-19. Study-level information: The cDNA or gDNA used as material had been derived from T cells, B-cell-depleted T cells, or PBMCs.

V was trimmed by 5 bases and J by 5 bases, leaving 22 bases between them. Germline V gene lookup returns CDR1 SGHTA and CDR2 FQGNSA. The CDR3 has 16 amino acids. Generated by immunoSEQ multiplex PCR, the TCRdb table keeps only in-frame clones and is missing some. The sample holds about 190,000 clones, about nine tenths seen once. The material sequenced was peripheral blood. The chain employs TRBV7-2 and TRBJ2-7; D is possibly TRBD1 (6 bases). The TCR sequence derives from a man in his thirties or forties with acute or convalescent COVID-19. The DNA for the CDR3 is TGTGCCAGCAGCCAAGATCTGGGGGCGTTTTTCGACGAGCAGTACTTC. This gives the protein CASSQDLGAFFDEQYF.